The 7 T cell receptor beta chains presented below share a single source sample, sequenced in a study of cytomegalovirus exposure and HLA in healthy donors. PCR was performed using 60 Vbeta and 13 Jbeta primers. Clones were sequenced by immunoSEQ multiplex PCR, and TCRdb holds only the in-frame ones, with some missing. Of approximately 170,000 clones in the sample, approximately 80% were seen once. The sequencing sample was made of PBMCs. All receptors come from a woman in her forties or fifties in good health and CMV-seropositive.

This sequence joins TRBV7-2 and TRBJ2-5, with 9 bases identical to TRBD2. Germline assignment: CDR1 SGHTA and CDR2 FQGNSA. Trimming took 0 bases from V and 4 from J; bases not matched to a gene: 3. This CDR3 is 15 amino acids long. The CDR3 sequence is CASSLASGGGETQYF. The CDR3 DNA follows: TGTGCCAGCAGCTTAGCTAGCGGGGGAGGAGAGACCCAGTACTTC. The full variable domain, its missing parts supplied by reference TRBV7-2 and TRBJ2-5, is GAGVSQSPSNKVTEKGKDVELRCDPISGHTALYWYRQSLGQGLEFLIYFQGNSAPDKSGLPSDRFSAERTGGSVSTLTIQRTQQEDSAVYLCASSLASGGGETQYFGPGTRLLVL.

This rearrangement joins TRBV4-2 to TRBJ2-1; D unresolved. V was pared by 0 bases and J by 8 bases, with 11 bases between. The CDR3 loop spans 14 amino acids. Per germline, CDR1 LGHNA and CDR2 YNFKEQ. This chain's CDR3 is CASSQDKSTHEQFF. The CDR3 nucleotides are TGTGCCAGCAGCCAAGATAAAAGCACCCATGAGCAGTTCTTC.

This clone was counted a single time. The chain recombines TRBV7-6 with TRBJ2-7; 7 bases line up with TRBD1. This CDR3 has 14 amino acids. CDR1 is SGHVS, CDR2 FNYEAQ, per germline. Trimming removed 1 base from V and 2 bases from J; junction bases left unmatched: 2. The CDR3 sequence is CASSLGDSPYEQYF. The CDR3 bases are TGTGCCAGCAGCTTAGGGGACAGTCCCTACGAGCAGTACTTC.

The gene calls are TRBV7-9 and TRBJ2-3, with 15 bases aligning to TRBD2. Trimming at V came to 4 bases and at J to 3 bases, leaving 2 bases not matched to a gene. This CDR3 is built from 16 residues. Per germline, CDR1 SEHNR and CDR2 FQNEAQ (reference sequence). The CDR3 nucleotides are TGTGCCAGCAGCTCCGGGACTAGCGGGAGGACAGATACGCAGTATTTT. This encodes CASSSGTSGRTDTQYF. Full variable domain (rest looked up from reference TRBV7-9 and TRBJ2-3): DTGVSQNPRHKITKRGQNVTFRCDPISEHNRLYWYRQTLGQGPEFLTYFQNEAQLEKSRLLSDRFSAERPKGSFSTLEIQRTEQGDSAMYLCASSSGTSGRTDTQYFGPGTRLTVL.

V usage is TRBV5-1 and J usage is TRBJ2-1; 10 bases are a match to TRBD2. CDR1 SGHRS and CDR2 YFSETQ come from the germline V gene. The CDR3 has 15 residues. The V segment lost 3 bases and the J segment 7 bases; nucleotides outside the gene matches: 7. The CDR3 DNA follows: TGCGCCAGCAGCTCCTTAGCGGGGGGCGGGAATGAGCAGTTCTTC. It is translated as CASSSLAGGGNEQFF.

This chain's CDR3 is CASSLALNEQFF. The CDR3 nucleotides read TGTGCCAGCAGCTTGGCCCTCAATGAGCAGTTCTTC. This chain connects TRBV5-6 to TRBJ2-1; D is undetermined. CDR3 size: 12 residues. V was trimmed by 0 bases and J by 6 bases, leaving 4 bases between them. CDR1 is SGHDT, CDR2 YYEEEE, per germline. Supplemented by reference TRBV5-6 and TRBJ2-1, the full variable domain reads DAGVTQSPTHLIKTRGQQVTLRCSPKSGHDTVSWYQQALGQGPQFIFQYYEEEERQRGNFPDRFSGHQFPNYSSELNVNALLLGDSALYLCASSLALNEQFFGPGTRLTVL.

V gene TRBV6-4 combines with J gene TRBJ1-1; perhaps TRBD1 as D (5 bases). Germline values: CDR1 MRHNA, CDR2 SNTAGT. This CDR3 contains 11 residues. The CDR3 is CAPLRQGEAFF. CDR3 coding DNA: TGTGCTCCTCTCCGTCAGGGTGAAGCTTTCTTT.